The present entry profiles one T cell receptor (beta chain) with its context. Its antigen is undetermined. TCRdb reprocessed the reads via MiXCR and lists one record per CDR3 protein. The sample includes fewer than 150,000 distinct CDR3 sequences, around 30% of them seen just once. This specimen belongs to a study of T cell repertoires in cytomegalovirus infection. On the study more broadly: Matching HLA type and CMV infection were both indicated by public TCR beta signatures.

Deletions cut 5 bases from V and 1 base from J, with 14 bases between. This CDR3 comprises 16 residues. This receptor was taken from a human donor in good health (CMV status not recorded). Some clones in this sample may be carry-over from other donors' samples. Specimen: CD8+ T cells from cultured PBMCs, collected from culture after CMV antigen stimulation. The chain has TRBV12-3 or TRBV12-4 and TRBJ2-2; TRBD1 is a possible D gene (6 bases). The CDR3, as DNA: TGTGCCAGCAGTCCAAGGCGGACAGAGAACACCGGGGAGCTGTTTTTT. Its translation is CASSPRRTENTGELFF.